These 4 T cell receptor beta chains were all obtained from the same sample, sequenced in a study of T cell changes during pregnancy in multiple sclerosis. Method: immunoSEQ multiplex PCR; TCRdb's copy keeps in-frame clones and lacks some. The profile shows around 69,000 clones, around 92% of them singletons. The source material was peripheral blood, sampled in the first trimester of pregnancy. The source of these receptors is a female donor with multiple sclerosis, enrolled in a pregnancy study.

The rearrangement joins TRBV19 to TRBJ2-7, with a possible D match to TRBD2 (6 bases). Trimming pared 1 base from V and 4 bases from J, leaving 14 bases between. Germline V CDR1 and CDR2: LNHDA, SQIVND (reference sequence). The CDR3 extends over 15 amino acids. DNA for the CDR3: TGTGCCAGTAGTATAGTATACGGGAGCGAGTACGAGCAGTACTTC. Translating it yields CASSIVYGSEYEQYF.

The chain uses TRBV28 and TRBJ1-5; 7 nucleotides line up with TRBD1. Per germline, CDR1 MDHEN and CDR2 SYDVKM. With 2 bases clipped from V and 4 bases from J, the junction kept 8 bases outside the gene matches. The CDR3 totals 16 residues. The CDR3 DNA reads TGTGCCAGCAGTTTAATAAGGGGGCTTGGAAATCAGCCCCAGCATTTT. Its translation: CASSLIRGLGNQPQHF.

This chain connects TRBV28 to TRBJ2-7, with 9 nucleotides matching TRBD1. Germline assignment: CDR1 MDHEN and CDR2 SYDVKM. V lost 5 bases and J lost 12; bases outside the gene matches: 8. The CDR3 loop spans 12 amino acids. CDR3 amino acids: CASSPGGQGWYF. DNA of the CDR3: TGTGCCAGCAGTCCGGGGGGACAGGGATGGTACTTC.

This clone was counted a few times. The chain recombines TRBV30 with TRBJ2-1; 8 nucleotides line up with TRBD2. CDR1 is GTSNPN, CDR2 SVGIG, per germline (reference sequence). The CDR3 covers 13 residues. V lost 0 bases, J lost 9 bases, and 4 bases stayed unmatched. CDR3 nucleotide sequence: TGTGCCTGGAGTGTAGCGGGAGTAAGTGAGCAGTTCTTC. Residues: CAWSVAGVSEQFF.